This is a list of T cell receptor beta chains from one sample in a study of T-cell memory formation after mild COVID-19. TCRdb itself ran the 5' RACE reads through MiXCR, one entry per CDR3 protein. The data hold hundreds of thousands of distinct CDR3 sequences, with roughly 18% observed a single time. The sequencing input was PBMCs or a T cell subset sorted from them (not recorded which). These receptors were collected from an adult woman who had mild COVID-19 (a few samples of this study predate the infection). Cell type and time point are not known. Each CDR3 is given with its conserved first and last residue. D genes are given only for firm matches. Size tells how often a clone was seen (once, few, many) or the class of an expanded clone, and some rows leave it out.

v_gene: TRBV9
j_gene: TRBJ1-4
d_gene: NA
abundance: NA
CDR3aa: CASSVADRPTNEKLFF
CDR3nt: TGTGCCAGCAGCGTAGCTGACAGGCCAACTAATGAAAAACTGTTTTTT

v_gene: TRBV5-1
j_gene: TRBJ2-3
d_gene: NA
abundance: few
CDR3aa: CASSLGASAYTDTQYF
CDR3nt: TGCGCCAGCAGCTTGGGGGCTAGCGCTTACACAGATACGCAGTATTTT

v_gene: TRBV20-1
j_gene: TRBJ2-3
d_gene: NA
abundance: NA
CDR3aa: CSAPIGVLDTQYF
CDR3nt: TGCAGTGCCCCAATAGGAGTGCTAGATACGCAGTATTTT

v_gene: TRBV5-1
j_gene: TRBJ2-7
d_gene: NA
abundance: few
CDR3aa: CASSIRPTGNSEQYF
CDR3nt: TGCGCCAGCAGCATCAGGCCTACGGGTAACTCCGAGCAGTACTTC

v_gene: TRBV5-5
j_gene: TRBJ2-7
d_gene: TRBD1
abundance: NA
CDR3aa: CASSLEAGGYEQYF
CDR3nt: TGTGCCAGCAGCTTGGAGGCAGGGGGCTACGAGCAGTACTTC

v_gene: TRBV2
j_gene: TRBJ2-7
d_gene: TRBD1
abundance: NA
CDR3aa: CAIMDRVEQYF
CDR3nt: TGTGCCATCATGGACAGGGTCGAGCAGTACTTC

v_gene: TRBV3-1
j_gene: TRBJ2-1
d_gene: TRBD2
abundance: NA
CDR3aa: CASSQDGLAGRYEQFF
CDR3nt: TGTGCCAGCAGCCAAGATGGACTAGCGGGTCGGTATGAGCAGTTCTTC

v_gene: TRBV19
j_gene: TRBJ2-7
d_gene: NA
abundance: few
CDR3aa: CASSESGSVNYEQYF
CDR3nt: TGTGCCAGTAGTGAGTCCGGATCCGTGAACTACGAGCAGTACTTC

v_gene: TRBV19
j_gene: TRBJ2-3
d_gene: TRBD2
abundance: NA
CDR3aa: CATSAGGADTQYF
CDR3nt: TGTGCTACGTCAGCGGGAGGCGCAGATACGCAGTATTTT

v_gene: TRBV7-2
j_gene: TRBJ2-3
d_gene: NA
abundance: NA
CDR3aa: CASSPGTPGTDTQYF
CDR3nt: TGTGCCAGCAGCCCCGGGACTCCCGGCACAGATACGCAGTATTTT

v_gene: TRBV29-1
j_gene: TRBJ1-2
d_gene: NA
abundance: NA
CDR3aa: CSALRQDYGYTF
CDR3nt: TGCAGCGCATTGAGACAGGACTATGGCTACACCTTC

v_gene: TRBV6-1
j_gene: TRBJ2-1
d_gene: NA
abundance: NA
CDR3aa: CASSEVRGSYNEQFF
CDR3nt: TGTGCCAGCAGTGAGGTGAGGGGCTCCTACAATGAGCAGTTCTTC

v_gene: TRBV12-3/TRBV12-4
j_gene: TRBJ2-7
d_gene: NA
abundance: NA
CDR3aa: CASTKGYEQYF
CDR3nt: TGTGCCAGCACCAAGGGGTACGAGCAGTACTTC

v_gene: TRBV7-2
j_gene: TRBJ2-7
d_gene: NA
abundance: few
CDR3aa: CASSLTFHYEQYF
CDR3nt: TGTGCCAGCAGCTTAACATTTCACTACGAGCAGTACTTC

v_gene: TRBV27
j_gene: TRBJ2-2
d_gene: TRBD1
abundance: few
CDR3aa: CASSAGGLNTGELFF
CDR3nt: TGTGCCAGCAGCGCAGGGGGCCTGAACACCGGGGAGCTGTTTTTT

v_gene: TRBV5-4
j_gene: TRBJ1-1
d_gene: TRBD1
abundance: NA
CDR3aa: CASSRGQGATRNTEAFF
CDR3nt: TGTGCCAGCAGCCGCGGACAGGGGGCCACAAGGAACACTGAAGCTTTCTTT

v_gene: TRBV20-1
j_gene: TRBJ2-7
d_gene: NA
abundance: many
CDR3aa: CSVASGHEQYF
CDR3nt: TGCAGTGTTGCATCGGGGCACGAGCAGTACTTC

v_gene: TRBV5-1
j_gene: TRBJ1-5
d_gene: TRBD1
abundance: NA
CDR3aa: CASSSGQDNQPQHF
CDR3nt: TGCGCCAGCAGCTCCGGACAGGATAATCAGCCCCAGCATTTT

v_gene: TRBV6-5
j_gene: TRBJ2-1
d_gene: NA
abundance: few
CDR3aa: CASGLQSNSYNEQFF
CDR3nt: TGTGCCAGTGGTTTACAGTCTAACTCCTACAATGAGCAGTTCTTC

v_gene: TRBV27
j_gene: TRBJ2-1
d_gene: TRBD1
abundance: few
CDR3aa: CASIPGTGYYNEQFF
CDR3nt: TGTGCCAGCATCCCCGGGACAGGGTATTACAATGAGCAGTTCTTC

v_gene: TRBV12-3/TRBV12-4
j_gene: TRBJ1-4
d_gene: TRBD1
abundance: few
CDR3aa: CASRYTGGLDEKLFF
CDR3nt: TGTGCCAGCAGATATACAGGGGGTCTTGATGAAAAACTGTTTTTT

v_gene: TRBV4-1
j_gene: TRBJ2-3
d_gene: TRBD2
abundance: NA
CDR3aa: CASSHPGGASTDTQYF
CDR3nt: TGCGCCAGCAGCCACCCGGGGGGGGCGAGCACAGATACGCAGTATTTT

v_gene: TRBV7-2
j_gene: TRBJ1-2
d_gene: NA
abundance: few
CDR3aa: CASSLRGLGGYTF
CDR3nt: TGTGCCAGCAGCTTAAGGGGACTTGGTGGCTACACCTTC

v_gene: TRBV9
j_gene: TRBJ1-1
d_gene: NA
abundance: NA
CDR3aa: CASSPGGDKLTEAFF
CDR3nt: TGTGCCAGCAGCCCCGGGGGAGACAAACTCACTGAAGCTTTCTTT

v_gene: TRBV5-1
j_gene: TRBJ2-7
d_gene: NA
abundance: NA
CDR3aa: CASSGGISWVGEQYF
CDR3nt: TGCGCCAGCAGCGGGGGGATCAGTTGGGTAGGCGAGCAGTACTTC

v_gene: TRBV4-3
j_gene: TRBJ2-7
d_gene: TRBD2
abundance: NA
CDR3aa: CASSQGSGGGFYEQYF
CDR3nt: TGCGCCAGCAGCCAAGGGTCCGGGGGGGGCTTCTACGAGCAGTACTTC

v_gene: TRBV7-3
j_gene: TRBJ2-3
d_gene: NA
abundance: many
CDR3aa: CASSQLTDTQYF
CDR3nt: TGTGCCAGCAGTCAGCTGACAGATACGCAGTATTTT

v_gene: TRBV3-1
j_gene: TRBJ2-3
d_gene: NA
abundance: NA
CDR3aa: CASSQVREAGGDTQYF
CDR3nt: TGTGCCAGCAGCCAAGTACGCGAGGCCGGGGGAGATACGCAGTATTTT

v_gene: TRBV7-3
j_gene: TRBJ2-2
d_gene: NA
abundance: few
CDR3aa: CASSPNPQNTGELFF
CDR3nt: TGTGCCAGCAGCCCCAATCCCCAAAACACCGGGGAGCTGTTTTTT

v_gene: TRBV30
j_gene: TRBJ2-3
d_gene: NA
abundance: NA
CDR3aa: CAWSVGGAADTQYF
CDR3nt: TGTGCCTGGAGTGTAGGCGGGGCCGCAGATACGCAGTATTTT

v_gene: TRBV5-1
j_gene: TRBJ2-6
d_gene: TRBD2
abundance: many
CDR3aa: CASKVLAGGPRGANVLTF
CDR3nt: TGCGCCAGCAAAGTATTGGCGGGGGGGCCCCGTGGGGCCAACGTCCTGACTTTC

v_gene: TRBV2
j_gene: TRBJ2-1
d_gene: TRBD2
abundance: NA
CDR3aa: CASKSGSYNEQFF
CDR3nt: TGTGCCAGCAAGAGCGGGAGTTACAATGAGCAGTTCTTC

v_gene: TRBV7-9
j_gene: TRBJ1-1
d_gene: NA
abundance: few
CDR3aa: CASSPRRGGRDTEAFF
CDR3nt: TGTGCCAGCAGCCCGCGTAGGGGAGGGCGGGACACTGAAGCTTTCTTT

v_gene: TRBV27
j_gene: TRBJ2-7
d_gene: NA
abundance: few
CDR3aa: CASSLQGRTSYEQYF
CDR3nt: TGTGCCAGCAGTTTACAGGGGAGGACCTCTTACGAGCAGTACTTC

v_gene: TRBV7-9
j_gene: TRBJ2-1
d_gene: NA
abundance: NA
CDR3aa: CASSLVRGARDEQFF
CDR3nt: TGTGCCAGCAGCTTAGTTAGGGGGGCCCGGGATGAGCAGTTCTTC

v_gene: TRBV5-1
j_gene: TRBJ2-6
d_gene: NA
abundance: many
CDR3aa: CASSGGAGSSGANVLTF
CDR3nt: TGCGCCAGCAGCGGGGGCGCAGGGAGCTCTGGGGCCAACGTCCTGACTTTC

v_gene: TRBV12-3/TRBV12-4
j_gene: TRBJ2-7
d_gene: TRBD1
abundance: few
CDR3aa: CASSLVRSGIRGHYEQYF
CDR3nt: TGTGCCAGCAGTTTAGTCAGAAGTGGGATTAGGGGGCACTACGAGCAGTACTTC

v_gene: TRBV29-1
j_gene: TRBJ2-2
d_gene: TRBD2
abundance: many
CDR3aa: CSVEGLAGGTGELFF
CDR3nt: TGCAGCGTTGAGGGACTAGCGGGAGGCACCGGGGAGCTGTTTTTT

v_gene: TRBV7-9
j_gene: TRBJ2-5
d_gene: NA
abundance: few
CDR3aa: CASSLTFGGQETQYF
CDR3nt: TGTGCCAGCAGCCTCACTTTCGGGGGCCAAGAGACCCAGTACTTC

v_gene: TRBV29-1
j_gene: TRBJ2-6
d_gene: TRBD1
abundance: NA
CDR3aa: CSVGTGGAGANVLTF
CDR3nt: TGCAGCGTTGGGACAGGGGGCGCTGGGGCCAACGTCCTGACTTTC

v_gene: TRBV7-9
j_gene: TRBJ2-1
d_gene: TRBD1
abundance: NA
CDR3aa: CASSPPTGISYNEQFF
CDR3nt: TGTGCCAGCAGCCCGCCGACAGGGATATCCTACAATGAGCAGTTCTTC

v_gene: TRBV25-1
j_gene: TRBJ2-7
d_gene: NA
abundance: many
CDR3aa: CASSEVGVHEQYF
CDR3nt: TGTGCCAGCAGTGAAGTTGGGGTCCACGAGCAGTACTTC

v_gene: TRBV7-9
j_gene: TRBJ2-3
d_gene: NA
abundance: many
CDR3aa: CASSSSEWGRRDTQYF
CDR3nt: TGTGCCAGCAGCTCCTCAGAGTGGGGAAGGCGTGATACGCAGTATTTT

v_gene: TRBV30
j_gene: TRBJ2-3
d_gene: NA
abundance: few
CDR3aa: CAWGATDTQYF
CDR3nt: TGTGCCTGGGGGGCCACAGATACGCAGTATTTT

v_gene: TRBV6-6
j_gene: TRBJ2-7
d_gene: TRBD1
abundance: few
CDR3aa: CASSPTGSHEQYF
CDR3nt: TGTGCCAGCAGTCCGACAGGGTCCCACGAGCAGTACTTC